A single sample gave rise to the 20 T cell receptor beta chains below, sequenced in a study of response to subunit inactivated influenza vaccine (dated by TCRdb to about 2018). The library was prepared using RT-PCR. Data came from an Illumina HiSeq 2500. TCRdb cleaned the public reads at Q25 with fastp, built clones with MiXCR and kept in-frame beta chains. Every distinct CDR3 protein forms one entry, paired with its most common genes and DNA. Counted in this sample were hundreds of thousands of distinct CDR3 sequences; approximately 20% of them appeared once. The leading ten clones occupy around a tenth of the sample. Here the sequenced sample was PBMCs from blood, taken less than 22 months after vaccination. These receptors were collected from a man aged 50-75 years who received an inactivated influenza vaccine. Donor details come from another sample of the same person, matched by shared clones.

A few counts support this clonotype. V is TRBV15 and J is TRBJ2-3; TRBD2 might be the D (7 bases). Germline-derived CDR1 and CDR2 are LNHNV and YYDKDF (reference sequence). V lost 1 base and J lost 1, with 15 bases in between. The CDR3 has 17 amino acids. CDR3 protein: CATSRATGRDGTDTQYF. DNA of the CDR3: TGTGCCACCAGCAGAGCTACAGGGAGGGACGGCACAGATACGCAGTATTTT.

This clonotype was picked up a small number of times. The V and J genes are TRBV29-1 and TRBJ1-2; D gene unclear. Per germline, CDR1 SQVTM and CDR2 ANQGSEA. The CDR3 has 10 residues. Trimming stripped 3 bases from V and 6 bases from J, with 5 bases between. CDR3 sequence reads: CSVDEDGYTF. Written as DNA, the CDR3 is TGCAGCGTTGATGAGGATGGCTACACCTTC.

This clonotype came up a few times. The chain joins TRBV3-1 to TRBJ2-1, with D tentatively TRBD2 (5 bases). V dropped 5 bases and J dropped 3 bases, with 11 bases sitting between them. The CDR3 totals 14 residues. Germline V lookup: CDR1 LGHDT, CDR2 YNNKEL (reference sequence). CDR3 protein: CASSFTRFYNEQFF. Here the CDR3 DNA reads TGTGCCAGCAGCTTTACTAGGTTCTACAATGAGCAGTTCTTC.

The J gene is TRBJ1-5, the V gene TRBV7-3; 10 bases align to TRBD1. The trim removed 4 bases at V and 7 bases at J, leaving 10 bases unmatched. CDR1 is SGHTA and CDR2 is FQGTGA in the germline V gene. The CDR3 is made up of 16 amino acids. In DNA, the CDR3 is TGTGCCAGCAGCTCCGCCACATGGACAGGGGGACAGCCCCAGCATTTT. Protein product: CASSSATWTGGQPQHF.

This clonotype was counted ten times or more. This chain joins TRBV12-3 or TRBV12-4 and TRBJ1-6; a possible D gene is TRBD1 (6 bases). This CDR3 spans 13 amino acids. Trimming stripped 6 bases from V and 10 bases from J, with 13 bases between. CDR3 amino acids: CASRTGQGSPLHF. CDR3 DNA: TGTGCCAGCAGAACGGGACAAGGGTCACCCCTCCACTTT.

The chain recombines TRBV20-1 with TRBJ1-3; weak D call: TRBD1 (5 bases). Germline V gene lookup returns CDR1 DFQATT and CDR2 SNEGSKA (reference sequence). The CDR3 length is 14 residues. V lost 4 bases, J lost 0 bases, and 10 bases lay in between. CDR3 in amino acids: CSAMDMGSGNTIYF. The CDR3 DNA follows: TGCAGTGCTATGGACATGGGCTCTGGAAACACCATATATTTT.

The J gene is TRBJ2-1, the V gene TRBV7-9; TRBD2 aligns across 7 bases. The CDR3 runs 16 residues. Germline CDR1 SEHNR, CDR2 FQNEAQ (reference sequence). The CDR3 is CVATSFSYSTYNEQFF. CDR3 DNA sequence: TGTGTTGCGACTAGCTTTTCATACTCCACCTACAATGAGCAGTTCTTC.

This clonotype was counted a few times. The V and J genes are TRBV19 and TRBJ2-5; D may be TRBD1 (6 bases). Germline V lookup: CDR1 LNHDA, CDR2 SQIVND (reference sequence). Trimming took 2 bases from V and 2 from J, leaving 6 bases between them. CDR3 length equals 13 residues. In DNA form, the CDR3 reads TGTGCCAGTAGTATAAGGGGGCAAGAGACCCAGTACTTC. Protein: CASSIRGQETQYF.

The rearrangement links TRBV24-1 to TRBJ2-3; TRBD1 matches 7 bases. The CDR3 has 18 residues. The ends lost 2 bases at V and 2 bases at J; junction bases unmatched: 12. Germline V gene lookup returns CDR1 KGHDR and CDR2 SFDVKD. This CDR3 is CATSDSGTVLGFTDTQYF. DNA for the CDR3: TGTGCCACCAGTGATTCCGGGACAGTTTTGGGATTCACAGATACGCAGTATTTT.

The rearrangement links TRBV7-8 to TRBJ2-2, with a weak D call TRBD2 (7 bases). Per the germline V gene, CDR1 is SGHVS and CDR2 is FQNEAQ. The CDR3 has 16 residues. V lost 8 bases to trimming and J lost 6 bases, with 22 bases between them. This CDR3 is CASREGGPRRPGELFF. CDR3 DNA: TGTGCCAGCCGCGAGGGGGGGCCACGGCGTCCCGGGGAGCTGTTTTTT.

The chain recombines TRBV12-3 or TRBV12-4 with TRBJ2-1; D is unclear. The CDR3 covers 11 residues. Between the trimmed V and J ends, which lost 5 bases and 9 bases, there was a span of 8 bases. CDR3 residues: CASSSPLEQFF. Here the CDR3 DNA reads TGTGCCAGCAGTAGCCCGCTTGAGCAGTTCTTC.

In its sample, this clonotype was seen a few times. The chain joins TRBV4-2 to TRBJ2-7; 9 bases are shared with TRBD1. This CDR3 contains 18 residues. J was trimmed by 4 bases and V by 3 bases; bases with no gene match: 16. Per the germline V gene, CDR1 is LGHNA and CDR2 is YNFKEQ. Written as DNA, the CDR3 is TGTGCCAGCAGCCATTATAAAACCGGGACAGGGAGCCGTTACGAGCAGTACTTC. Translation gives CASSHYKTGTGSRYEQYF.

The sample holds many counts of this clonotype. The V gene is TRBV29-1, the J gene TRBJ1-1; D is ambiguous. CDR3 length equals 11 residues. CDR1 and CDR2 from the germline V gene are SQVTM and ANQGSEA. The V end was cut by 4 bases, the J end by 3 bases, with 6 bases between. In DNA, the CDR3 is TGCAGCGTTGCATCGGACACTGAAGCTTTCTTT. Protein sequence: CSVASDTEAFF.

The V gene is TRBV6-1, the J gene TRBJ2-5; tentatively, D is TRBD2 (7 bases). With 10 bases removed from V and 6 bases from J, the gap between germline ends came to 24 bases. Germline-derived CDR1 and CDR2 are MNHNS and SASEGT. CDR3 length: 15 amino acids. CDR3 nucleotide sequence: TGTGCCACCAGCGACCGGAGGGGGGGCCGTAAGACCCAGTACTTC. Its translation is CATSDRRGGRKTQYF.

This clonotype turned up a few times. This chain connects TRBV15 to TRBJ2-2; tentative D call: TRBD2 (6 bases). Germline CDR1 and CDR2: LNHNV and YYDKDF (reference sequence). The CDR3 contains 15 residues. Trimming took off 1 base at V and 6 bases at J, with 12 bases between the two ends. In DNA, the CDR3 is TGTGCCACCAGCAGAGGTCGACTAGTGTCCGGGGAGCTGTTTTTT. It is translated as CATSRGRLVSGELFF.

The chain links TRBV6-5 to TRBJ1-1; D gene ambiguous. V was shortened by 1 base and J by 5 bases, with 14 bases between the two germline ends. The CDR3 is 15 amino acids. Germline lookup yields CDR1 MNHEY and CDR2 SVGAGI. The CDR3 sequence is CASSYFGRRVTEAFF. Written as DNA, the CDR3 is TGTGCCAGCAGTTACTTCGGCAGGAGGGTAACTGAAGCTTTCTTT.

This clonotype was detected a few times. The J gene is TRBJ1-4, the V gene TRBV15, with D hard to call. With 1 base removed from V and 0 bases from J, the gap between germline ends came to 3 bases. This CDR3 spans 14 amino acids. Germline V gene data show CDR1 as LNHNV and CDR2 as YYDKDF (reference sequence). The CDR3 loop reads CATSRVTTNEKLFF. The CDR3 DNA is TGTGCCACCAGCAGAGTCACAACTAATGAAAAACTGTTTTTT.

This clonotype has only a few counts. This chain connects TRBV29-1 to TRBJ2-3; 7 bases fit TRBD2. Trimming took 1 base from V and 6 from J; bases not matched to a gene: 10. This CDR3 is 15 amino acids long. CDR1 is SQVTM and CDR2 is ANQGSEA in the germline V gene. The CDR3 sequence is CSVEVRLASSDTQYF. The CDR3 nucleotides are TGCAGCGTTGAAGTTCGACTAGCATCGTCTGATACGCAGTATTTT.

The chain links TRBV27 to TRBJ1-5; D uncertain. V dropped 5 bases and J dropped 9 bases, with 17 bases sitting between them. The CDR3 runs 14 residues. Germline assignment: CDR1 MNHEY and CDR2 SMNVEV (reference sequence). CDR3 amino acids: CASSPSLSLGPQHF. The CDR3 nucleotides read TGTGCCAGCAGTCCATCTCTCTCGTTGGGGCCCCAGCATTTT.

The chain combines TRBV4-3 with TRBJ1-2; 8 nucleotides align to TRBD1. The CDR3 runs to 16 residues. V trimming: 2 bases; J trimming: 4 bases; junction bases outside the gene matches: 9. Germline V gives CDR1 LGHNA, CDR2 YSLEER. CDR3 nucleotides: TGCGCCAGCAGCCAATCAAACCAGGGGGCTCTCTATGGCTACACCTTC. It codes for CASSQSNQGALYGYTF.